The 10 T cell receptor beta chains below come from one sample, sequenced in a study of cytomegalovirus exposure and HLA in healthy donors. Use of 60 Vbeta and 13 Jbeta primers characterized the PCR. Clones were read by immunoSEQ multiplex PCR, and TCRdb kept only the in-frame ones, dropping some. The sample shows around 60,000 clones, and roughly 4% sits with its ten largest clones. The sequenced material came from PBMCs. The receptor set was obtained from a young woman in good health and CMV-seronegative.

The chain uses TRBV6-1 and TRBJ2-7; TRBD2 matches 7 bases. CDR1 and CDR2 (germline): MNHNS, SASEGT. V lost 3 bases to trimming and J lost 1 base; unmatched junction nucleotides: 9. The CDR3 totals 16 residues. CDR3 region: CASSEQSGRASYEQYF. CDR3 DNA sequence: TGTGCCAGCAGTGAGCAGTCGGGGAGGGCTTCCTACGAGCAGTACTTC.

V gene TRBV9 combines with J gene TRBJ2-1; unclear D gene. This CDR3 spans 17 amino acids. Looked up from germline, CDR1 is SGDLS and CDR2 is YYNGEE. V gave up 0 bases and J gave up 4 bases, with 17 bases separating them. CDR3 loop: CASSVVPVGVTYNEQFF. CDR3 nucleotides: TGTGCCAGCAGCGTAGTCCCAGTGGGCGTTACGTACAATGAGCAGTTCTTC.

J is TRBJ2-7 and V is TRBV7-9; D not resolved. The V and J ends lost 2 bases and 0 bases respectively, with 8 bases between them. There are 14 residues in the CDR3. The germline CDR1 and CDR2 sequences are SEHNR and FQNEAQ (reference sequence). The CDR3 spells CASSLSSSSYEQYF. Here the CDR3 DNA reads TGTGCCAGCAGCTTATCTAGTTCCTCCTACGAGCAGTACTTC.

V gene TRBV11-3 combines with J gene TRBJ2-7, with 8 bases identical to TRBD2. The V gene end was trimmed by 4 bases and the J gene end by 5 bases; junction bases not matched to a gene: 4. Looked up from germline, CDR1 is SGHNT and CDR2 is YENEEA. CDR3 length equals 13 residues. Here the CDR3 DNA reads TGTGCCAGCAGCTCGGGGGGGTGGAACGAGCAGTACTTC. Protein: CASSSGGWNEQYF. The full variable domain, rest sourced from reference TRBV11-3 and TRBJ2-7, is EAGVVQSPRYKIIEKKQPVAFWCNPISGHNTLYWYLQNLGQGPELLIRYENEEAVDDSQLPKDRFSAERLKGVDSTLKIQPAELGDSAVYLCASSSGGWNEQYFGPGTRLTVT.

The chain carries TRBV19 and TRBJ2-3; a weak D match, TRBD2 (6 bases). The ends were cut back, 4 bases at V and 2 bases at J, with 10 bases in the middle. Germline V gene data show CDR1 as LNHDA and CDR2 as SQIVND (reference sequence). The CDR3 spans 14 residues. The CDR3: CASSRREITDTQYF. The CDR3 DNA reads TGTGCCAGTAGTAGGAGGGAAATCACAGATACGCAGTATTTT.

The V gene is TRBV7-9, the J gene TRBJ1-2; D not certain. Germline V CDR1 and CDR2: SEHNR, FQNEAQ (reference sequence). V was trimmed by 5 bases and J by 8 bases, leaving 9 bases between them. This CDR3 has 11 residues. CDR3 protein: CASSRREGYTF. The CDR3 DNA follows: TGTGCCAGCAGCCGGAGGGAAGGCTACACCTTC.

The V call is TRBV11-2, the J call TRBJ1-2, with D possibly matching TRBD1 (5 bases). V lost 5 bases, J lost 4 bases, and 17 bases lay in between. Per germline, CDR1 SGHAT and CDR2 FQNNGV. This CDR3 is 15 amino acids long. The CDR3 reads CASSTSWGLPYGYTF. The CDR3 region has the DNA TGTGCCAGCAGCACCTCATGGGGCCTACCCTATGGCTACACCTTC.

The V gene is TRBV5-1, the J gene TRBJ2-7; 9 bases map to TRBD1. This CDR3 spans 15 amino acids. J lost 9 bases, V lost 0 bases, and 10 bases had no gene match. Per the germline V gene, CDR1 is SGHRS and CDR2 is YFSETQ. The CDR3: CASSLEQGARIGQYF. The CDR3 DNA is TGCGCCAGCAGCTTGGAACAGGGGGCAAGGATTGGGCAGTACTTC.

The chain carries TRBV20-1 and TRBJ1-2, with D unclear. V was pared by 6 bases and J by 5 bases, with 10 bases between. CDR3 length: 11 amino acids. Germline loops: CDR1 DFQATT, CDR2 SNEGSKA (reference sequence). The CDR3 loop reads CSAKASYGYTF. The CDR3 bases are TGCAGTGCCAAAGCGAGTTATGGCTACACCTTC.

V and J are TRBV19 and TRBJ1-2; 8 nucleotides match TRBD1. The CDR3 covers 17 residues. Germline CDR1 LNHDA, CDR2 SQIVND (reference sequence). The J segment lost 0 bases and the V segment lost 3 bases, leaving 9 bases of the junction unmatched. The CDR3 region has the DNA TGTGCCAGTAGTATCGGGGGATGGGACAGGCCTAACTATGGCTACACCTTC. It is translated as CASSIGGWDRPNYGYTF.